This record looks at one T cell receptor (beta chain) sequence and its context. This clone's antigen is unknown. Per-base quality was not reported, and no clone a single base away is much larger than it. The data stem from a study of beta chain features in type 1 diabetes (dated by TCRdb to the late 2010s). Broadly, across the study: Mean age, gender distribution, total cell number and subset yield were not different between patients and healthy donors. In the study, recently diagnosed type 1 diabetes patients and matched healthy donors were compared on the TCRB repertoires of their sorted circulating CD4+ T cell subsets. Across all samples, fewer than 110,000,000 sorted cells were examined, and cell number per subset correlated strongly with RNA yield. Regulatory and stem cell-like memory subsets were obtained from only 8 patients and about eight healthy donors, while naive and central memory subsets were obtained from all 28 donors.

Each donor gave one peripheral blood draw, averaging around 120 mL, which was collected into heparinised tubes. Using a panel that included CD45RO, CCR7, CD25, CD127, CD95 and CD27, naive, central memory, regulatory and stem cell-like memory CD4+ T cells were sorted on a BD FACSAria II. Purity was above 95% for every sorted population. Right away, PBMCs were isolated by Lymphoprep density gradient centrifugation and were stained directly, with no culture step. Samples were stained and sorted in pairs, with one healthy donor and one patient per experiment, so that batch effects were minimized. The entire isolated RNA was reverse transcribed using the High Capacity cDNA Reverse Transcription Kit, and thus expressed TCRB transcripts were sequenced. Deep immunoSEQ sequencing was applied to naive, central memory and regulatory T cell samples, giving an average of around 3.8 million total reads per sample. Sorted cells were lysed in RLT buffer and RNA was extracted with DNase-treated RNeasy Micro or Mini kits, depending on cell number. Each cell subset was processed on its own to prevent cross-contamination, while patient and healthy donor samples were processed together. TCRB sequences were amplified from cDNA with the immunoSEQ multiplex PCR, producing 87-bp fragments spanning the CDR3 region. The amplicons were sequenced using the Illumina HiSeq platform. The paper's processing steps were these. PCR bias was corrected computationally using synthetic template baselines, and reads within Hamming distance 2 were collapsed, with unmergeable singletons discarded. Reads were aligned against IMGT so that V, D and J genes, CDR3 length and insertions or deletions at six rearrangement sites could be assigned. Clonotype counts were normalized to sorted cell number within each subset before computing true diversity and Gini coefficients with the tcR R package. The overlap coefficient, calculated on TCRB nucleotide sequences, was used to measure repertoire sharing. Out-of-frame TCRB sequences from naive cells were analyzed as a proxy for the pre-selection repertoire. The immuneACCESS repertoire file appears here via TCRdb, limited to in-frame rearrangements. These files lack a portion of the clones; in checked studies, under half of the deficit traces to unresolved V genes, and the cause of the others is not known. That table gives V, J and clone size, and the DNA gave D and trimming. The sample table contains around 430,000 clones; only one count was recorded for 25% to 35% of them. Together, the top ten hold around 0.065% of the sample.

V drops 8 bases and J drops 7 bases, leaving 15 bases in between. In the germline V gene, CDR1 corresponds to ENHRY and CDR2 to SYGVKD. The CDR3 has 12 amino acids, counting the end cysteine and phenylalanine. CDR3 DNA is the only sequence kept; it has 36 bases, read in frame from the first base. Paper-wide results and their limitations: Because cDNA rather than genomic DNA was sequenced, highly expressing activated cells could have been over-represented, although no difference in activation and CD3 levels was found between groups. Type 1 diabetes patients showed a moderate but significant shortening of TCRB CDR3 length in all four CD4+ subsets. The naive, central memory and regulatory TCRB repertoires appeared to resemble one another more closely among patients than among healthy donors. Because the HLA sub-analyses included only small numbers of individuals, any influence of HLA type on TCRB rearrangement was left unresolved. At VDJ recombination sites, patients with type 1 diabetes made fewer insertions and deleted more nucleotides, a pattern implying thymic rearrangement abnormalities. PCR may preferentially amplify shorter templates, but because patient and control samples were amplified and corrected together, any resulting skew would affect both groups equally.

The chain joins TRBV10-3 to TRBJ2-7; a tentative D call is TRBD2 (5 bases match). Sequencing was performed on naive CD4+ T cells from blood. The cell subset or site label, read with the paper, signifies: true naive CD4+ T cells. This TCR derives from a man between 18 and 29 years old in good health. The CDR3 reads as follows: CAIGEPETEQYF. In nucleotides, the sequence is TGTGCCATCGGGGAGCCGGAGACGGAGCAGTACTTC.